Listed here are 3 T cell receptor beta chains from one sample, sequenced in a study of control samples from healthy donors and cancer patients. Profiling relied on immunoSEQ multiplex PCR, and the TCRdb table lists in-frame clones only, not all of them. The table shows around 80,000 clones, with roughly 90% occurring only once. Sequenced material: blood. All receptors come from a woman aged 45 to 65 in good health.

This chain uses TRBV4-1 with TRBJ1-2; TRBD1 is a possible D gene (5 bases). Trimming shortened V by 11 bases and J by 7 bases, and 17 bases separated the two germline ends. Germline values: CDR1 MGHRA, CDR2 YSYEKL. The CDR3 contains 12 residues. CDR3 region: CAAGGPPGGYTF. The DNA for the CDR3 is TGCGCCGCCGGGGGTCCCCCGGGTGGCTACACCTTC.

CDR3 residues: CASSYGGGGYTF. Written as DNA, the CDR3 is TGTGCCAGCAGTTACGGGGGAGGTGGCTACACCTTC. This chain links TRBV6-6 with TRBJ1-2; D is perhaps TRBD1 (5 bases). Germline CDR1 is MNHNY and CDR2 is SVGAGI (reference sequence). Trimming removed 2 bases at V and 7 bases at J, with 8 bases between. This CDR3 region has 12 residues.

The J gene is TRBJ1-2, the V gene TRBV2, with 7 positions matching TRBD1. Germline loops: CDR1 SNHLY, CDR2 FYNNEI. Trimming at V came to 3 bases and at J to 4 bases, leaving 14 bases not matched to a gene. The CDR3 extends over 17 amino acids. The CDR3 DNA sequence: TGTGCCAGCAGTGACCCGGTCAGGGGGGTTGGACCCTATGGCTACACCTTC. Its translation: CASSDPVRGVGPYGYTF.